Sequencing of this TCR beta chain was carried out in a study of T cell responses to AZD1222 COVID-19 vaccine. The wider study: Second-dose intervals near 4 or 12 weeks were combined.

The repertoire was sequenced with immunoSEQ multiplex PCR; TCRdb's copy has only in-frame clones and lacks some. This table holds over 85,000 clones, around nine tenths found once. Trimming removed 5 bases from V and 5 bases from J, with 7 bases in between. CDR1 is MNHEY and CDR2 is SVGEGT in the germline V gene. The CDR3 extends over 12 amino acids. The TCR comes from an adult in good health. This specimen consisted of peripheral blood, obtained on day 0 of AZD1222 vaccination. The gene calls are TRBV6-2 or TRBV6-3 and TRBJ2-1; D not resolved. The CDR3 DNA reads TGTGCCAGCAGTGACCCAAACAATGAGCAGTTCTTC. Its protein is CASSDPNNEQFF.